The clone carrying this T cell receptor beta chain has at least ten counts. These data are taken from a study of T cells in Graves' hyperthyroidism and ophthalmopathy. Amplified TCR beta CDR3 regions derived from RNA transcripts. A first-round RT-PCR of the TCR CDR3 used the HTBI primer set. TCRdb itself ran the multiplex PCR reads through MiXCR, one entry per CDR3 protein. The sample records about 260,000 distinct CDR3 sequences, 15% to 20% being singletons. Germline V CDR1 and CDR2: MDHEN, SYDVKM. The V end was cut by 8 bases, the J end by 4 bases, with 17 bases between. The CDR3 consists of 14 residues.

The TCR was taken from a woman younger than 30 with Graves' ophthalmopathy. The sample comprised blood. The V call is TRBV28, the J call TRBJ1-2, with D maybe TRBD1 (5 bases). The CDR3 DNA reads TGTGCCAGCCGATCGGGACGGACCTTCTATGGCTACACCTTC. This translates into CASRSGRTFYGYTF.